This T cell receptor (beta chain) was observed in a study of OX40 agonist ivuxolimab in advanced cancers. Study-wide context: Partial responses were achieved by three patients, of whom one had hepatocellular carcinoma and two had cutaneous melanoma.

The germline CDR1 and CDR2 sequences are SGHTA and FQGTGA. With 0 bases removed from V and 0 bases from J, the gap between germline ends came to 6 bases. The CDR3 extends over 15 amino acids. This table comes from immunoSEQ multiplex PCR, and its TCRdb copy is limited to in-frame clones, with some not included. The sample contains about 73,000 clones, approximately 86% of which appear only once. General study points: Averaging showed that CD8+ T cells had more expanded clones than CD4+ did.

As concerns this clone: Its antigen is unidentified.

Sampling times: baseline, cycle 4 day 1, cycle 7 day 1. The rearrangement joins TRBV7-3 to TRBJ1-5, with D perhaps matching TRBD1 (5 bases). This sequence originates from an adult with an advanced solid tumor such as melanoma, head and neck, liver or kidney cancer. The sample here was CD4+ or CD8+ T cells sorted from blood, taken in a trial of the OX40 agonist ivuxolimab. The CDR3 loop reads CASSLTGDSNQPQHF. The CDR3 region has the DNA TGTGCCAGCAGCTTAACAGGGGATAGCAATCAGCCCCAGCATTTT.